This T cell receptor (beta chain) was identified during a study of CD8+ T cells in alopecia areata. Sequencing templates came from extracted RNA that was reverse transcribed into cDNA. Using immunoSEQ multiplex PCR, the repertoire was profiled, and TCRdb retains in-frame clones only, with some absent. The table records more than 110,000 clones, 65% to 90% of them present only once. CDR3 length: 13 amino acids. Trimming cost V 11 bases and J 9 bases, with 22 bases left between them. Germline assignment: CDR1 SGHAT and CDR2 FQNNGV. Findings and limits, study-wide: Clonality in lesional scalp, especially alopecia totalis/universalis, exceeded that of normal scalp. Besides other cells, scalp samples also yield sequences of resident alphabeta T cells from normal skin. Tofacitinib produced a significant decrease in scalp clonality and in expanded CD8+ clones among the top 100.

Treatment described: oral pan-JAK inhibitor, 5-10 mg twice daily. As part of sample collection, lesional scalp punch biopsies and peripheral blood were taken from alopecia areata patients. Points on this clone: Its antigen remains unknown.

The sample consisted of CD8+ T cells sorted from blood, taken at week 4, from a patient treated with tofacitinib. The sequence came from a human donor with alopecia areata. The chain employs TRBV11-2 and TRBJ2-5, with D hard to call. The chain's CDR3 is CAVRWGLNGAQYF. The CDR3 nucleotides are TGTGCCGTTCGGTGGGGTCTGAATGGGGCCCAGTACTTC.